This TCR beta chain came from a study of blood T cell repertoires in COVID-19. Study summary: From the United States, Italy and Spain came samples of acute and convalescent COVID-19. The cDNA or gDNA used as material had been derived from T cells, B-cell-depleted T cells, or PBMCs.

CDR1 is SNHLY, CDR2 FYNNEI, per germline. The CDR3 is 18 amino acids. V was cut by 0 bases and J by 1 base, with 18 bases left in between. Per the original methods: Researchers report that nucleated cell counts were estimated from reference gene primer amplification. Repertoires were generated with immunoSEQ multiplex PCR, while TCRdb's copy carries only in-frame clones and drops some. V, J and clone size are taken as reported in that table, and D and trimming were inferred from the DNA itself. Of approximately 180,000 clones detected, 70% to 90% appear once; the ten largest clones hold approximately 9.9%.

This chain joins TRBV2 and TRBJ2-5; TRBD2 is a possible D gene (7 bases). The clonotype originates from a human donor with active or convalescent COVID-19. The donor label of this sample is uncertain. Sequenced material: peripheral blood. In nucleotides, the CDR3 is TGTGCCAGCAGTGAAGCCCCCCCAGGGAGGGGGGTCCAAGAGACCCAGTACTTC. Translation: CASSEAPPGRGVQETQYF.